The 26 T cell receptor beta chains presented below share a single source sample, sequenced in a study of blood T cell repertoires in COVID-19. Method: immunoSEQ multiplex PCR; TCRdb's copy keeps in-frame clones and lacks some. This sample yields 96,000 or so clones, of which approximately 91% are seen a single time; roughly 1.7% belongs to the top ten. The sequencing sample was made of peripheral blood. These receptors all stem from a man in his 60s with acute or convalescent COVID-19.

V is TRBV2 and J is TRBJ2-7; D might be TRBD1 (5 bases). Germline lookup yields CDR1 SNHLY and CDR2 FYNNEI. This CDR3 is built from 15 residues. The ends were cut back, 8 bases at V and 2 bases at J, with 19 bases in the middle. CDR3 amino acids: CASAYPVTQAYEQYF. The CDR3 DNA sequence: TGTGCCAGCGCCTACCCGGTGACACAGGCCTACGAGCAGTACTTC.

This chain links TRBV19 with TRBJ2-1, with D perhaps matching TRBD2 (6 bases). CDR3 length: 14 residues. The germline V gene has CDR1 LNHDA and CDR2 SQIVND (reference sequence). V gave up 4 bases and J gave up 10 bases, with 17 bases separating them. The DNA of the CDR3 is TGTGCCAGTAGTAGGGCGGGGCCACCCTGGGAGCAGTTCTTC. Translating gives CASSRAGPPWEQFF.

The chain combines TRBV27 with TRBJ2-7; TRBD2 matches at 7 bases. The junction had 4 bases not matched to a gene; V was cut back by 1 base and J by 4 bases. The CDR3 has 14 residues. Germline CDR1 MNHEY, CDR2 SMNVEV (reference sequence). The CDR3 DNA reads TGTGCCAGCAGTTTATTGGGAGGGCTGTACGAGCAGTACTTC. It translates to CASSLLGGLYEQYF.

The chain uses TRBV5-1 and TRBJ1-4, with 7 positions matching TRBD1. Germline CDR1 reads SGHRS; CDR2 reads YFSETQ. With V trimmed by 4 bases and J by 5 bases, 11 bases remained unmatched. CDR3 length: 16 amino acids. The chain's CDR3 is CASSPYPGTANEKLFF. The CDR3 bases are TGCGCCAGCAGCCCCTACCCCGGGACAGCAAATGAAAAACTGTTTTTT. The variable domain in full, with the rest retrieved from reference TRBV5-1 and TRBJ1-4, is KAGVTQTPRYLIKTRGQQVTLSCSPISGHRSVSWYQQTPGQGLQFLFEYFSETQRNKGNFPGRFSGRQFSNSRSEMNVSTLELGDSALYLCASSPYPGTANEKLFFGSGTQLSVL.

The rearrangement joins TRBV11-3 to TRBJ1-4; D remains ambiguous. Trimming removed 5 bases from V and 7 bases from J, with 14 bases in between. Germline-derived CDR1 and CDR2 are SGHNT and YENEEA. This CDR3 comprises 14 residues. CDR3 amino acids: CASSASPSGEKLFF. The CDR3 DNA reads TGTGCCAGCAGCGCTTCACCGAGCGGTGAAAAACTGTTTTTT.

This chain uses TRBV20-1 with TRBJ2-6; D not resolved. Germline CDR1 and CDR2: DFQATT and SNEGSKA (reference sequence). The CDR3 has 11 amino acids. Trimming took 5 bases from V and 4 from J, leaving 3 bases between them. In DNA form, the CDR3 reads TGCAGTGCTCAGGGGGCCAACGTCCTGACTTTC. It codes for CSAQGANVLTF.

This chain links TRBV20-1 with TRBJ2-1; D is undetermined. The CDR3 covers 11 residues. Trimming pared 6 bases from V and 8 bases from J, leaving 11 bases between. CDR1 is DFQATT, CDR2 SNEGSKA, per germline (reference sequence). The CDR3 bases are TGCAGTGCCGGTGCCCGGGATGAGCAGTTCTTC. This encodes CSAGARDEQFF.

As for this clone: Other DNA sequences in this sample translate to the same CDR3. The chain recombines TRBV5-1 with TRBJ2-7, with a weak D call TRBD2 (5 bases). Germline V gene sequence: CDR1 SGHRS, CDR2 YFSETQ. Trimming stripped 2 bases from V and 0 bases from J, with 6 bases between. The CDR3 totals 13 residues. The CDR3 reads CASSLGSSYEQYF. The CDR3 nucleotides read TGCGCCAGCAGCTTAGGGAGCTCCTACGAGCAGTACTTC.

The CDR3 nucleotides read TGCAGCGTCGCCCCGGAGGGGGCAGGGGCTGAAGCTTTCTTT. Translating it yields CSVAPEGAGAEAFF. The V gene is TRBV29-1, the J gene TRBJ1-1, with 7 bases aligning to TRBD1. Germline lookup yields CDR1 SQVTM and CDR2 ANQGSEA. The ends lost 6 bases at V and 6 bases at J; junction bases unmatched: 13. This CDR3 spans 14 amino acids.

This chain connects TRBV11-3 to TRBJ1-2, with D possibly being TRBD1 (6 bases). Germline V CDR1 and CDR2: SGHNT, YENEEA. The length of the CDR3 is 15 residues. V dropped 5 bases and J dropped 0 bases, with 13 bases sitting between them. The CDR3 sequence: CASSPDSSTNYGYTF. The CDR3 coding sequence is TGTGCCAGCAGCCCGGACAGCTCTACTAACTATGGCTACACCTTC.

The CDR3 protein is CASSETVTVTEAFF. The CDR3 coding sequence is TGTGCCAGCAGCGAGACAGTGACCGTCACTGAAGCTTTCTTT. The J gene is TRBJ1-1, the V gene TRBV3-1 (or the pseudogene TRBV3-2); perhaps TRBD1 as D (5 bases). Germline V CDR1 and CDR2: LGHDT, YNNKEL (reference sequence). V lost 5 bases, J lost 4 bases, and 14 bases lay in between. The CDR3 runs to 14 residues.

The chain is built from TRBV11-3 and TRBJ2-7; 12 positions agree with TRBD2. The ends lost 1 base at V and 5 bases at J; junction bases unmatched: 18. The CDR3 length is 20 residues. Germline V gene sequence: CDR1 SGHNT, CDR2 YENEEA. DNA for the CDR3: TGTGCCAGCAGCTTAGGGGGCGGGGGAACGACTAGCGGGAGCCCCCACGAGCAGTACTTC. Its translation is CASSLGGGGTTSGSPHEQYF.

The chain has TRBV19 and TRBJ2-4, with 8 bases matching TRBD2. The germline gives CDR1 LNHDA, CDR2 SQIVND (reference sequence). V shed 6 bases and J 7 bases; nucleotides not matched to a gene: 8. CDR3 length: 14 amino acids. The CDR3 DNA is TGTGCCAGTAGCCGCGGACTAGCCCCCAACATTCAGTACTTC. Translating gives CASSRGLAPNIQYF.

V gene TRBV7-6 combines with J gene TRBJ2-7; 9 bases align to TRBD1. Germline V lookup: CDR1 SGHVS, CDR2 FNYEAQ. The CDR3 contains 14 residues. V lost 5 bases and J lost 5; bases outside the gene matches: 7. CDR3 in DNA: TGTGCCAGCAGCCCTGGGACAGGGCATGACGAGCAGTACTTC. This encodes CASSPGTGHDEQYF.

The chain carries TRBV5-1 and TRBJ1-6, with D tentatively TRBD1 (6 bases). The length of the CDR3 is 14 residues. Trimming took off 2 bases at V and 7 bases at J, with 10 bases between the two ends. The germline gives CDR1 SGHRS, CDR2 YFSETQ. CDR3 nucleotides: TGCGCCAGCAGCTTCGGGACACGCAATTCACCCCTCCACTTT. Translation gives CASSFGTRNSPLHF.

This chain joins TRBV11-3 and TRBJ2-2; 7 positions agree with TRBD2. CDR3 length: 15 amino acids. The trim removed 6 bases at V and 7 bases at J, leaving 11 bases unmatched. CDR1 and CDR2 from the germline V gene are SGHNT and YENEEA. DNA for the CDR3: TGTGCCAGCAGAAAGGGCGGCGGGAGCCACGGGGAGCTGTTTTTT. As protein: CASRKGGGSHGELFF.

The gene calls are TRBV6-2 or TRBV6-3 and TRBJ1-1, with 9 bases fitting TRBD1. V gave up 2 bases and J gave up 4 bases; unmatched junction bases: 5. Germline V gives CDR1 MNHEY, CDR2 SVGEGT. The CDR3 runs to 15 residues. CDR3 sequence: CASSYAGQGSTEAFF. CDR3 bases: TGTGCCAGCAGTTACGCTGGACAGGGGAGCACTGAAGCTTTCTTT.

The V call is TRBV11-3, the J call TRBJ1-3; D is undetermined. V was cut by 2 bases and J by 8 bases, with 19 bases left in between. The CDR3 has 16 amino acids. Germline V gene lookup returns CDR1 SGHNT and CDR2 YENEEA. The CDR3 DNA sequence: TGTGCCAGCAGCTTAAGAGCAGGTTATTCGGTGGACACCATATATTTT. Translation: CASSLRAGYSVDTIYF.

The count of this clone is one. The chain joins TRBV6-4 to TRBJ2-1; TRBD1 aligns across 10 bases. CDR3 length: 15 amino acids. J was trimmed by 3 bases and V by 7 bases; bases with no gene match: 6. Germline V CDR1 and CDR2: MRHNA, SNTAGT. CDR3 DNA: TGTGCCAGCACCCCGACAGGGGGCATCTACAATGAGCAGTTCTTC. The encoded protein is CASTPTGGIYNEQFF.

The genes are TRBV28 and TRBJ1-2, with 7 bases aligning to TRBD1. V dropped 6 bases and J dropped 5; count of bases not matched to a gene: 3. Germline V CDR1 and CDR2: MDHEN, SYDVKM. The CDR3 consists of 12 residues. The DNA of the CDR3 is TGTGCCAGCAGCGACAGGGTTTATGGCTACACCTTC. Translating it yields CASSDRVYGYTF.

J is TRBJ2-1 and V is TRBV6-2 or TRBV6-3; TRBD2 matches at 9 bases. This CDR3 has 16 amino acids. V was pared by 2 bases and J by 0 bases, with 2 bases of the junction left unmatched. The germline gives CDR1 MNHEY, CDR2 SVGEGT. The chain's CDR3 is CASSYLAGSSYNEQFF. CDR3 nucleotide sequence: TGTGCCAGCAGTTACCTAGCGGGGAGCTCCTACAATGAGCAGTTCTTC.

The chain has TRBV28 and TRBJ1-5; D not resolved. The germline V and J ends were trimmed by 3 bases and 3 bases, with 12 bases remaining between them. The CDR3 covers 15 residues. The germline V gene has CDR1 MDHEN and CDR2 SYDVKM. CDR3 residues: CASSFGSVNNQPQHF. The CDR3 DNA reads TGTGCCAGCAGTTTCGGGTCGGTTAACAATCAGCCCCAGCATTTT.

The chain carries TRBV7-2 and TRBJ2-3; 10 bases match TRBD2. There are 14 residues in the CDR3. Germline V lookup: CDR1 SGHTA, CDR2 FQGNSA. After removal of 2 bases from V and 6 bases from J, the junction contained 2 bases not matched to a gene. The CDR3 DNA reads TGTGCCAGCAGCTTAAGCGGGAGGGTGGATACGCAGTATTTT. Residues: CASSLSGRVDTQYF.

The chain carries TRBV28 and TRBJ2-7; perhaps TRBD1 as D (5 bases). Germline V gene sequence: CDR1 MDHEN, CDR2 SYDVKM. CDR3 length equals 12 residues. V shed 8 bases and J shed 2 bases, with 10 bases lying between them. The CDR3 loop is CASQQATYEQYF. The CDR3, as DNA: TGTGCCAGCCAACAGGCCACCTACGAGCAGTACTTC.

In its sample, this clone was seen once. The J gene is TRBJ2-1, the V gene TRBV7-2; tentatively, D is TRBD2 (7 bases). The CDR3 consists of 19 residues. Between the trimmed V and J ends, which lost 5 bases and 0 bases, there was a span of 23 bases. The germline gives CDR1 SGHTA, CDR2 FQGNSA. CDR3 coding DNA: TGTGCCAGCAGCCCGTTTGTGGCCGGGGGGCGTGGCTCCTACAATGAGCAGTTCTTC. Translating it yields CASSPFVAGGRGSYNEQFF.

This clone came up a few times. The V call is TRBV11-2, the J call TRBJ2-7; 10 bases match TRBD1. In germline, CDR1 is SGHAT, CDR2 FQNNGV. The CDR3 covers 17 residues. With V trimmed by 0 bases and J by 3 bases, 8 bases remained unmatched. As DNA, the CDR3 is TGTGCCAGCAGCTTAGATCGGCCGGACAGGGGGGGCTACGAGCAGTACTTC. Its protein is CASSLDRPDRGGYEQYF. Supplemented by reference TRBV11-2 and TRBJ2-7, the full variable domain reads EAGVAQSPRYKIIEKRQSVAFWCNPISGHATLYWYQQILGQGPKLLIQFQNNGVVDDSQLPKDRFSAERLKGVDSTLKIQPAKLEDSAVYLCASSLDRPDRGGYEQYFGPGTRLTVT.